This is a list of T cell receptor beta chains from one sample in a study of shared clonotypes between healthy human individuals. Some clones are missing from TCRdb's copy, which holds only in-frame ones; the method was immunoSEQ multiplex PCR. The sample shows approximately 500,000 clones, roughly 80% of them seen only once. Specimen: PBMCs. The receptors were sampled from a woman in her thirties or forties in good health. Some clones in this sample may be carry-over from other donors' samples. Both conserved end residues are part of each CDR3.

v_gene	j_gene	len	CDR3aa
TRBV28	TRBJ1-1	15	CASSFFFWANTEAFF
TRBV4-2	TRBJ1-4	14	CASSQGQGIEKLFF
TRBV7-9	TRBJ2-1	18	CASSLALQLAGGINEQFF
TRBV9	TRBJ2-3	14	CASSGWDRANTQYF
TRBV28	TRBJ1-1	15	CASSPAGGAATEAFF
TRBV10-3	TRBJ2-3	14	CAISESMGPDTQYF
TRBV27	TRBJ2-7	13	CASSFTRGYEQYF
TRBV30	TRBJ2-3	14	CAHSREGGRDTQYF
TRBV7-9	TRBJ2-7	11	CASSQGPEQYF
TRBV10-3	TRBJ2-7	14	CAIDPGQGAHEQYF
TRBV7-3	TRBJ2-1	18	CASSPPGRGLKPYNEQFF
TRBV9	TRBJ2-1	16	CASSPVAGGPSDEQFF
TRBV27	TRBJ2-5	15	CASSIWTGGQETQYF
TRBV7-3	TRBJ2-6	17	CASSLQGTGSGANVLTF
TRBV29-1	TRBJ2-5	13	CSVVSGSQETQYF
TRBV28	TRBJ1-5	14	CASSFGGWEQPQHF
TRBV14	TRBJ2-6	14	CASSPSSGANVLTF
TRBV7-3	TRBJ2-2	15	CASSLGTSGTGELFF
TRBV30	TRBJ1-4	15	CAWSPRGPTNEKLFF
TRBV18	TRBJ2-5	14	CASSPSSGQETQYF
TRBV6-5	TRBJ2-1	13	CASSRTPGYEQFF
TRBV28	TRBJ1-3	14	CASSFRGHGNTIYF
TRBV7-9	TRBJ2-1	9	CASSNEQFF
TRBV2	TRBJ2-2	15	CASSLPGSNTGELFF
TRBV7-9	TRBJ2-2	16	CASSHHRGGNTGELFF
TRBV5-1	TRBJ1-3	14	CASSLGAVGNTIYF
TRBV11-1	TRBJ2-3	13	CASSPHPADTQYF
TRBV6-1	TRBJ2-1	16	CASSVDWDPTYNEQFF
TRBV6-5	TRBJ2-1	13	CASRAGLQGEQFF
TRBV28	TRBJ1-2	13	CASKPPGREGYTF
TRBV7-2	TRBJ2-1	14	CASSSRTGTDEQFF
TRBV5-1	TRBJ2-2	15	CASSLVANSAGELFF
TRBV5-1	TRBJ1-1	14	CASREQGAGTEAFF
TRBV28	TRBJ2-6	15	CASSLLSSGANVLTF
TRBV25-1	TRBJ2-2	14	CASSSGRDTGELFF
TRBV7-2	TRBJ2-7	14	CASSPRTTPYEQYF
TRBV5-5	TRBJ2-5	13	CASSLDIQETQYF
TRBV19	TRBJ2-3	15	CASSRDEGLTDTQYF
TRBV10-1	TRBJ2-1	14	CASSESGRHNEQFF
TRBV5-1	TRBJ1-4	14	CASKRGTTNEKLFF
TRBV7-3	TRBJ2-3	15	CASSAGLAGSDTQYF
TRBV5-4	TRBJ1-1	14	CASTFGDRNTEAFF
TRBV4-3	TRBJ2-7	16	CASSQGSGTGIQEQYF
TRBV20-1	TRBJ2-7	11	CSGFSSYEQYF
TRBV10-3	TRBJ2-5	14	CAISDGQGGETQYF
TRBV28	TRBJ1-5	14	CASSLGGGRQPQHF
TRBV29-1	TRBJ2-7	14	CSVRLAGGPYEQYF
TRBV19	TRBJ1-1	14	CASSIARERTEAFF
TRBV27	TRBJ2-4	17	CASSLSLREVAENIQYF
TRBV5-1	TRBJ2-7	14	CASSLGLAGFEQYF
TRBV5-1	TRBJ2-5	16	CASSTTGEVFYETQYF
TRBV18	TRBJ2-5	12	CASSPVQETQYF
TRBV5-1	TRBJ2-5	12	CASSFSQETQYF
TRBV15	TRBJ1-2	13	CATSPPGRYGYTF
TRBV2	TRBJ2-1	13	CASHRDAYNEQFF